Below are 9 T cell receptor beta chains sequenced from a single sample in a study of shared clonotypes between healthy human individuals. Sequencing was performed with immunoSEQ multiplex PCR; in TCRdb, only in-frame clones are kept and a portion is missing. The sample carries more than 2 million clones, approximately 96% recorded once. Sample: naive CD4+ T cells sorted from blood. The subset here: CD45RA+ positively selected. The receptor set was obtained from a man between 18 and 29 years old in good health.

The V call is TRBV15, the J call TRBJ2-7; D call uncertain. Germline V gene sequence: CDR1 LNHNV, CDR2 YYDKDF (reference sequence). Trimming left V 0 bases short and J 3 bases short, with 9 bases between. CDR3 length: 14 residues. CDR3 coding DNA: TGTGCCACCAGCAGAGATCTCGGGCGCTACGAGCAGTACTTC. Amino acids: CATSRDLGRYEQYF.

The chain has TRBV2 and TRBJ1-2; 8 nucleotides line up with TRBD1. Germline CDR1 reads SNHLY; CDR2 reads FYNNEI. There are 14 residues in the CDR3. V shed 1 base and J 7 bases; nucleotides not matched to a gene: 5. CDR3: CASSEETGAFGYTF. CDR3 in DNA: TGTGCCAGCAGTGAAGAGACAGGGGCGTTTGGCTACACCTTC.

The chain combines TRBV29-1 with TRBJ1-1; TRBD1 matches at 9 bases. Germline V gene sequence: CDR1 SQVTM, CDR2 ANQGSEA. The length of the CDR3 is 13 residues. J lost 4 bases, V lost 6 bases, and 6 bases had no gene match. The CDR3 DNA reads TGCAGCGTACAGGGGGCTGGAGTCACTGAAGCTTTCTTT. Translated: CSVQGAGVTEAFF.

This chain links TRBV5-3 with TRBJ1-5; D unresolved. TRBV5-3 is an open reading frame whose function is uncertain. The CDR3 is 18 amino acids. Trimming took off 7 bases at V and 0 bases at J, with 23 bases between the two ends. Here the CDR3 DNA reads TGTGCCAGAGCTTCGGGCCCGCTGGTATCGGATAGCAATCAGCCCCAGCATTTT. Residues: CARASGPLVSDSNQPQHF.

The J gene is TRBJ1-2, the V gene TRBV7-2; TRBD1 matches at 7 bases. Trimming took 4 bases from V and 3 from J; bases not matched to a gene: 8. The CDR3 consists of 15 residues. CDR1 SGHTA and CDR2 FQGNSA come from the germline V gene. CDR3 DNA sequence: TGTGCCAGCAGCTACGACAGGGAAGGTGACTATGGCTACACCTTC. Amino acid sequence: CASSYDREGDYGYTF.

The chain links TRBV29-1 to TRBJ1-6, with unresolved D. Between the trimmed V and J ends, which lost 4 bases and 10 bases, there was a span of 11 bases. The CDR3 covers 12 residues. Germline V gene lookup returns CDR1 SQVTM and CDR2 ANQGSEA. The CDR3 coding sequence is TGCAGCGTTGTCTCATGGGAGTCACCCCTCCACTTT. This sequence encodes CSVVSWESPLHF.

The rearrangement uses TRBV10-3 and TRBJ2-7; 7 bases fit TRBD1. The CDR3 is made up of 15 amino acids. Germline CDR1 ENHRY, CDR2 SYGVKD. Trimming took 11 bases from V and 0 from J; bases not matched to a gene: 13. CDR3 sequence (DNA): TGTGCCGCTAGGGACAGCTTGGGTACCTCCTACGAGCAGTACTTC. Amino acid sequence: CAARDSLGTSYEQYF.

This chain connects TRBV10-1 to TRBJ2-3; no firm D call. The CDR3 is 14 residues long. Germline values: CDR1 WNHNN, CDR2 SYGVQD (reference sequence). V lost 3 bases and J 0 bases, leaving 7 bases between the germline ends. Here the CDR3 DNA reads TGCGCCAGCAGTGATCCGGCAAGCACAGATACGCAGTATTTT. Translating it yields CASSDPASTDTQYF.

The chain combines TRBV7-9 with TRBJ1-5; no reliable D call. The CDR3 is 15 amino acids. From germline, CDR1 is SEHNR and CDR2 FQNEAQ (reference sequence). V lost 1 base, J lost 0 bases, and 7 bases lay in between. DNA for the CDR3: TGTGCCAGCAGCTTAGGGGCGGATAGCAATCAGCCCCAGCATTTT. Translation gives CASSLGADSNQPQHF.